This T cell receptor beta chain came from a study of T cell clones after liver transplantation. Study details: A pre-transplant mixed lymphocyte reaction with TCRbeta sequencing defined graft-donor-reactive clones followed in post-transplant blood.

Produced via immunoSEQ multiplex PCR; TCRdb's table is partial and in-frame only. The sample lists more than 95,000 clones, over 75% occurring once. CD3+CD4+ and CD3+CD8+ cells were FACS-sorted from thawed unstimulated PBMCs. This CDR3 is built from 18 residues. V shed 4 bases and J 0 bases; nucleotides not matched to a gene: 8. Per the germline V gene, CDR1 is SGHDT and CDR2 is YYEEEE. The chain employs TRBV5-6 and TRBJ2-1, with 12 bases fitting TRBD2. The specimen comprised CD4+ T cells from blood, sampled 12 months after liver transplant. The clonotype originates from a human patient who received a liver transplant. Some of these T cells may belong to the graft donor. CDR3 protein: CASSAGLAGRSSYNEQFF. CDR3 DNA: TGTGCCAGCAGCGCGGGACTAGCGGGCAGGAGCTCCTACAATGAGCAGTTCTTC.